The 28 T cell receptor beta chains reported below all come from one sample, sequenced in a study of human thymus T cells. Data came from immunoSEQ multiplex PCR; TCRdb stores just in-frame clones and leaves some out. The sample includes under 70,000 clones, over 85% of them seen just once. Sequenced material: blood. The receptor source for this set is a boy under two years old with a congenital heart defect but otherwise immunologically healthy.

The V gene is TRBV7-2, the J gene TRBJ2-3; 13 bases agree with TRBD2. Trimming cost V 4 bases and J 4 bases; bases outside gene matches: 2. The CDR3 is 15 residues long. Germline V CDR1 and CDR2: SGHTA, FQGNSA. CDR3 sequence (DNA): TGTGCCAGCAGCTGGACTAGCGGGGGCCCAGATACGCAGTATTTT. Protein sequence: CASSWTSGGPDTQYF.

V gene TRBV27 combines with J gene TRBJ2-3; no reliable D call. The CDR3 spans 15 residues. The germline V gene has CDR1 MNHEY and CDR2 SMNVEV (reference sequence). The V end lost 0 bases, the J end lost 2 bases, and 9 bases lay between the germline ends. DNA for the CDR3: TGTGCCAGCAGTTTATCCCCCTGGGCCACAGATACGCAGTATTTT. Translated: CASSLSPWATDTQYF.

The V and J genes are TRBV7-9 and TRBJ2-5; 7 nucleotides line up with TRBD1. CDR3 size: 14 residues. Losses at the gene ends were 5 bases for V and 4 bases for J; bases not matched to a gene: 7. The germline V gene encodes CDR1 SEHNR and CDR2 FQNEAQ (reference sequence). CDR3 DNA: TGTGCCAGCAGCCTCCGGGACAGAGGAGAGACCCAGTACTTC. This encodes CASSLRDRGETQYF.

This clone was found a few times. The chain uses TRBV2 and TRBJ1-5, with a tentative D call TRBD1 (6 bases). CDR1 and CDR2 (germline): SNHLY, FYNNEI. V gave up 8 bases and J gave up 1 base, with 9 bases separating them. The CDR3 covers 13 residues. CDR3: CASGGQSNQPQHF. The CDR3 DNA sequence: TGTGCCAGCGGTGGACAGAGCAATCAGCCCCAGCATTTT.

The chain uses TRBV29-1 and TRBJ2-1; D is ambiguous. Germline V gene data show CDR1 as SQVTM and CDR2 as ANQGSEA. The CDR3 runs 13 residues. CDR3 DNA sequence: TGCATCGAGCTACAACACTCCTACAATGAGCAGTTCTTC. Protein sequence: CIELQHSYNEQFF.

The genes are TRBV18 and TRBJ2-7; D possibly corresponds to TRBD2 (6 bases). Deletions cut 3 bases from V and 4 bases from J, with 10 bases between. The CDR3 length is 13 residues. The germline V gene has CDR1 KGHSH and CDR2 LQKENI. This chain's CDR3 is CASSPGTDYEQYF. CDR3 in DNA: TGTGCCAGCTCACCTGGGACTGATTACGAGCAGTACTTC.

The J gene is TRBJ2-5, the V gene TRBV7-2, with 12 bases identical to TRBD2. This CDR3 has 16 residues. Unmatched junction bases numbered 4, after V lost 5 bases and J lost 0 bases. The germline V gene has CDR1 SGHTA and CDR2 FQGNSA. The CDR3 is CASSIGLAGYQETQYF. In DNA, the CDR3 is TGTGCCAGCAGCATCGGACTAGCGGGGTACCAAGAGACCCAGTACTTC. Based on the CDR3 plus reference TRBV7-2 and TRBJ2-5, the full variable domain is GAGVSQSPSNKVTEKGKDVELRCDPISGHTALYWYRQSLGQGLEFLIYFQGNSAPDKSGLPSDRFSAERTGGSVSTLTIQRTQQEDSAVYLCASSIGLAGYQETQYFGPGTRLLVL.

Only one count was recorded for this clone. The V and J genes are TRBV6-5 and TRBJ2-1, with D uncertain. Germline lookup yields CDR1 MNHEY and CDR2 SVGAGI. The CDR3 totals 15 residues. Trimming took off 5 bases at V and 0 bases at J, with 11 bases between the two ends. In DNA, the CDR3 is TGTGCCAGCAGTAAGGGTCTAGGCTCCTACAATGAGCAGTTCTTC. This gives the protein CASSKGLGSYNEQFF.

This clone was recorded once. The chain carries TRBV5-5 and TRBJ2-7; D gene uncertain. This CDR3 is built from 14 residues. The V end lost 0 bases, the J end lost 2 bases, and 9 bases lay between the germline ends. CDR1 is SGHKS, CDR2 YYEKEE, per germline (reference sequence). CDR3 region: CASSLVPGTYEQYF. The CDR3 DNA sequence: TGTGCCAGCAGCTTGGTTCCAGGCACCTACGAGCAGTACTTC.

V is TRBV23-1 and J is TRBJ1-2; D is perhaps TRBD1 (5 bases). TRBV23-1 has ORF status, its function being uncertain. Deletions cut 0 bases from V and 3 bases from J, with 11 bases between. The CDR3 extends over 15 amino acids. The CDR3 is CASSQSGAADYGYTF. The DNA of the CDR3 is TGCGCCAGCAGTCAATCCGGGGCGGCCGACTATGGCTACACCTTC.

Turning to this clone: At one boundary the junction diverges from the germline segment, which might be a read error. The chain is built from TRBV7-2 and TRBJ2-3, with TRBD1 identical over 8 bases. Germline V gene data show CDR1 as SGHTA and CDR2 as FQGNSA. The CDR3 extends over 12 amino acids. The CDR3 region has the DNA TGTGCCAGCAGCTTCGACAGGGGCCCAATTATGTTT. It codes for CASSFDRGPIMF.

The V and J genes are TRBV25-1 and TRBJ1-2; the D gene is possibly TRBD1 (5 bases). Trimming left V 0 bases short and J 8 bases short, with 13 bases between. The V gene's germline CDR1 is MGHDK and CDR2 SYGVNS. The CDR3 runs 14 residues. CDR3 amino acids: CASSEYLQGGGYTF. The CDR3 DNA follows: TGTGCCAGCAGTGAATACCTTCAGGGAGGAGGCTACACCTTC.

V and J are TRBV19 and TRBJ2-6; D perhaps matches TRBD1 (6 bases). V gave up 6 bases and J gave up 0 bases, with 9 bases separating them. In germline, CDR1 is LNHDA, CDR2 SQIVND (reference sequence). There are 15 residues in the CDR3. The CDR3 spells CASRQGTSGANVLTF. The CDR3 DNA reads TGTGCCAGTAGGCAGGGGACCTCTGGGGCCAACGTCCTGACTTTC.

The chain carries TRBV2 and TRBJ2-1; perhaps TRBD2 as D (5 bases). Germline V gives CDR1 SNHLY, CDR2 FYNNEI. V was pared by 3 bases and J by 9 bases, with 12 bases between. This CDR3 spans 13 amino acids. The CDR3 region has the DNA TGTGCCAGCAGTGAGTTTGAGGAGGCTGAGCAGTTCTTC. Protein: CASSEFEEAEQFF.

The chain is built from TRBV2 and TRBJ2-1, with 9 bases fitting TRBD1. The CDR3 runs 15 residues. Losses at the gene ends were 5 bases for V and 7 bases for J; bases not matched to a gene: 9. CDR1 and CDR2 (germline): SNHLY, FYNNEI. CDR3 in amino acids: CASSPGTGRWNEQFF. The CDR3 DNA reads TGTGCCAGCAGTCCTGGGACAGGGCGTTGGAATGAGCAGTTCTTC.

The chain carries TRBV19 and TRBJ2-3; 7 nucleotides line up with TRBD2. Germline V gives CDR1 LNHDA, CDR2 SQIVND (reference sequence). There are 17 residues in the CDR3. Germline trimming cut 5 bases from V and 0 bases from J; bases unmatched to any gene: 11. This CDR3 reads CASSGDYLTPSTDTQYF. DNA for the CDR3: TGTGCCAGTAGTGGGGACTACCTAACCCCTAGCACAGATACGCAGTATTTT.

V gene TRBV19 combines with J gene TRBJ2-6; 10 bases align to TRBD1. J lost 2 bases, V lost 7 bases, and 8 bases had no gene match. This CDR3 is built from 17 residues. Germline loops: CDR1 LNHDA, CDR2 SQIVND (reference sequence). CDR3 region: CASTRLTGGPGANVLTF. The CDR3 DNA is TGTGCCAGTACCCGCTTGACAGGGGGCCCTGGGGCCAACGTCCTGACTTTC.

The genes are TRBV7-9 and TRBJ2-3; the match to TRBD2 covers 7 bases. This CDR3 contains 15 residues. V lost 1 base to trimming and J lost 6 bases; unmatched junction nucleotides: 7. CDR1 is SEHNR, CDR2 FQNEAQ, per germline (reference sequence). The CDR3 is CASSLVLAGGDTQYF. In nucleotides, the CDR3 is TGTGCCAGCAGCTTAGTACTAGCCGGGGGGGATACGCAGTATTTT.

J is TRBJ2-3 and V is TRBV29-1; the D is unclear. The CDR3 has 12 amino acids. The V gene's germline CDR1 is SQVTM and CDR2 ANQGSEA. Trimming left V 8 bases short and J 4 bases short, with 13 bases between. This CDR3 is CSFQNRPDTQYF. In nucleotides, the CDR3 is TGCAGCTTCCAAAACCGGCCAGATACGCAGTATTTT.

The V gene is TRBV7-2, the J gene TRBJ2-7; 7 bases map to TRBD1. V lost 3 bases and J lost 2; bases outside the gene matches: 7. The CDR3 has 15 residues. The germline V gene has CDR1 SGHTA and CDR2 FQGNSA. The CDR3 loop is CASSLYRDRAYEQYF. CDR3 DNA sequence: TGTGCCAGCAGCTTGTACCGGGACAGAGCCTACGAGCAGTACTTC.

The chain links TRBV19 to TRBJ2-7; 8 nucleotides line up with TRBD1. CDR3 length equals 15 residues. The V and J ends lost 7 bases and 1 base, in that order; junction bases with no gene match: 9. Germline lookup yields CDR1 LNHDA and CDR2 SQIVND (reference sequence). CDR3 DNA sequence: TGTGCCAGTACCCCAACGGGGACAGGTTCCTACGAGCAGTACTTC. Translated: CASTPTGTGSYEQYF.

This clone was counted a single time. This sequence joins TRBV5-5 and TRBJ2-1, with 9 bases aligning to TRBD1. The CDR3 spans 15 residues. CDR1 and CDR2 from the germline V gene are SGHKS and YYEKEE (reference sequence). Trimming at V came to 0 bases and at J to 6 bases, leaving 4 bases not matched to a gene. Here the CDR3 DNA reads TGTGCCAGCAGCTTGGTGGGACAGGGTTTCAATGAGCAGTTCTTC. Amino acids: CASSLVGQGFNEQFF.

The chain joins TRBV21-1 to TRBJ2-3. TRBV21-1 is labeled a pseudogene. The CDR3 runs to 8 residues. CDR3 sequence (DNA): TGTGCCAGCAGCCCGCAGTATTTT. Translating gives CASSPQYF.

The chain links TRBV6-5 to TRBJ2-7; D is undetermined. The V end was cut by 6 bases, the J end by 4 bases, with 19 bases between. The germline V gene encodes CDR1 MNHEY and CDR2 SVGAGI. This CDR3 has 15 residues. CDR3 nucleotide sequence: TGTGCCAGCAGGAAACACGTCTTTGAGTCTTACGAGCAGTACTTC. This encodes CASRKHVFESYEQYF.

This chain joins TRBV5-4 and TRBJ2-5, with 9 nucleotides matching TRBD2. V was clipped by 3 bases and J by 5 bases; unmatched bases: 5. Looked up from germline, CDR1 is SGHNT and CDR2 is YYREEE (reference sequence). The CDR3 is 14 amino acids. CDR3: CASSSSGTSETQYF. The DNA for the CDR3 is TGTGCCAGCAGCTCATCCGGGACTAGCGAGACCCAGTACTTC.

The chain links TRBV5-1 to TRBJ1-6; 8 bases agree with TRBD1. Germline assignment: CDR1 SGHRS and CDR2 YFSETQ. The trim removed 1 base at V and 8 bases at J, leaving 8 bases unmatched. The CDR3 runs 16 residues. CDR3 in amino acids: CASSLFGQGRDSPLHF. The CDR3 nucleotides are TGCGCCAGCAGCTTGTTCGGACAGGGTCGGGATTCACCCCTCCACTTT.

This clone was seen a single time. CDR3 bases: TGTGCCAGCAGCTTGAACACCGGGGAGCTGTTTTTT. This encodes CASSLNTGELFF. V gene TRBV5-4 combines with J gene TRBJ2-2; D ambiguous. Germline values: CDR1 SGHNT, CDR2 YYREEE (reference sequence). The CDR3 has 12 residues. The ends were cut back, 1 base at V and 2 bases at J, with 0 bases in the middle.

This clone was found once. The CDR3 region has the DNA TGTGCCAGCAGCTTAGGACGGAAGGAAAAACTGTTTTTT. As protein: CASSLGRKEKLFF. The J gene is TRBJ1-4, the V gene TRBV7-2; D gene unclear. This CDR3 region has 13 residues. V was shortened by 1 base and J by 8 bases, with 8 bases between the two germline ends. CDR1 and CDR2 (germline): SGHTA, FQGNSA.